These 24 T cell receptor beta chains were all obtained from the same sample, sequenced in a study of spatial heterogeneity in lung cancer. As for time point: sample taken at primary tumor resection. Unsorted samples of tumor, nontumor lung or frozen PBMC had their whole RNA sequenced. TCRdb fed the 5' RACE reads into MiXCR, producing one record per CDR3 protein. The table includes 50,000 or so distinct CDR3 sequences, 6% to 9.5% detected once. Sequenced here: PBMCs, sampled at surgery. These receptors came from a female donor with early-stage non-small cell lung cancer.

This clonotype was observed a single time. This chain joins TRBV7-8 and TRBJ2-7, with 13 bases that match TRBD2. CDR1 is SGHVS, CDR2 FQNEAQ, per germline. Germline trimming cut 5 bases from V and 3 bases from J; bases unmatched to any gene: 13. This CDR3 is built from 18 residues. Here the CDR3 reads CASSPHRLAGGPNYEQYF. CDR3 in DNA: TGTGCCAGCAGCCCCCACCGACTAGCGGGGGGACCAAACTACGAGCAGTACTTC.

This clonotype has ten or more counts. As DNA, the CDR3 is TGCGCCAGCAGCGCGAACAGGGGTTATGAAGCTTTCTTT. Translation gives CASSANRGYEAFF. This chain connects TRBV5-1 to TRBJ1-1, with 7 bases lining up with TRBD1. J lost 7 bases, V lost 4 bases, and 7 bases had no gene match. The germline V gene has CDR1 SGHRS and CDR2 YFSETQ. The CDR3 is 13 residues long.

The CDR3: CASSRPGLAAWEGDTQYF. The DNA for the CDR3 is TGTGCCAGTAGTAGGCCGGGACTAGCGGCCTGGGAAGGCGATACGCAGTATTTT. The rearrangement joins TRBV19 to TRBJ2-3, with 11 bases identical to TRBD2. CDR1 is LNHDA, CDR2 SQIVND, per germline (reference sequence). V shed 4 bases, J shed 6 bases, and the junction held 15 bases outside the gene matches. CDR3 size: 18 residues.

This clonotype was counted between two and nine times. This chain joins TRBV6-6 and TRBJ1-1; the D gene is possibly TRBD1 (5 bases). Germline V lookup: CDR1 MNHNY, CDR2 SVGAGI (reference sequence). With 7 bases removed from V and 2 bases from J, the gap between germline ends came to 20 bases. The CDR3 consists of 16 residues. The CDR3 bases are TGTGCCAGCACCGGCAGACCCATGGGGGAAAACACTGAAGCTTTCTTT. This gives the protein CASTGRPMGENTEAFF.

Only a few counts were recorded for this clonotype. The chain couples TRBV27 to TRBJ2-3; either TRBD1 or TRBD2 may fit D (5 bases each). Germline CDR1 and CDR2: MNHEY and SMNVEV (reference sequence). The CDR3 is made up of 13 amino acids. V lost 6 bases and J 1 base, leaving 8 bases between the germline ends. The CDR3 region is CASRVGGTDTQYF. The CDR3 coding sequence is TGTGCCAGCAGGGTGGGGGGCACAGATACGCAGTATTTT.

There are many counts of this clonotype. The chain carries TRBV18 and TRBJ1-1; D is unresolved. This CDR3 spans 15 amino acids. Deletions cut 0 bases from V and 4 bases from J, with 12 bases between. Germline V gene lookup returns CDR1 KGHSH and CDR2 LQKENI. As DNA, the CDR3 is TGTGCCAGCTCACCACCGGCATCCAAGGGCACTGAAGCTTTCTTT. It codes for CASSPPASKGTEAFF.

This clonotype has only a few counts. DNA for the CDR3: TGTGCCAGCAGTGTCGACAGGGCAGCCACCGGGGAGCTGTTTTTT. It specifies CASSVDRAATGELFF. This rearrangement joins TRBV6-1 to TRBJ2-2, with 7 bases lining up with TRBD1. This CDR3 comprises 15 residues. The V gene's germline CDR1 is MNHNS and CDR2 SASEGT. Trimming took 4 bases from V and 4 from J; bases not matched to a gene: 6.

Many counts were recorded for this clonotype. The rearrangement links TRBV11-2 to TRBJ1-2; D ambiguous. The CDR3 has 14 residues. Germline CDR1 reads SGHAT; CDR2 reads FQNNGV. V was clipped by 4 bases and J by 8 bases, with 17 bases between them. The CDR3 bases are TGTGCCAGCAGCTCCGGAACCTTTTCGAGAGGCTACACCTTC. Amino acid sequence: CASSSGTFSRGYTF.

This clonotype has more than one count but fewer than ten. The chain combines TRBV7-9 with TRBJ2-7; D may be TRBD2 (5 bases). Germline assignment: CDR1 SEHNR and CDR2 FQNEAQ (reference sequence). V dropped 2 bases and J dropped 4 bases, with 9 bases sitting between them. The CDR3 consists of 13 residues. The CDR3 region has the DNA TGTGCCAGCAGCTTACCGGGGTCATACGAGCAGTACTTC. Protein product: CASSLPGSYEQYF.

The CDR3 nucleotides read TGTGCCAGCGGGGGCGGGGGGGCCCACAATGAGCAGTTCTTC. Translation gives CASGGGGAHNEQFF. This chain uses TRBV19 with TRBJ2-1; 9 bases agree with TRBD2. Unmatched junction bases numbered 8, after V lost 9 bases and J lost 5 bases. Germline CDR1 reads LNHDA; CDR2 reads SQIVND (reference sequence). The CDR3 totals 14 residues.

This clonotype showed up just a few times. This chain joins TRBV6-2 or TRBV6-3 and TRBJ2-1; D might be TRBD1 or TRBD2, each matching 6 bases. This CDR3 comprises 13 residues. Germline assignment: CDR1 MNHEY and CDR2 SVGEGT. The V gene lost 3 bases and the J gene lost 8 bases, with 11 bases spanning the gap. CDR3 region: CASSYYGGYEQFF. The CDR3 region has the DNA TGTGCCAGCAGTTATTACGGGGGCTATGAGCAGTTCTTC.

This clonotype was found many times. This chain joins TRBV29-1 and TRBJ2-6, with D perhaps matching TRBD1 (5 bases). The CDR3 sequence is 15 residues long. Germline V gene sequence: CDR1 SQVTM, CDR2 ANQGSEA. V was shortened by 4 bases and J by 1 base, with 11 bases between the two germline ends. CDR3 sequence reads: CSVVGHFSGANVLTF. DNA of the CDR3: TGCAGCGTTGTCGGACACTTTTCTGGGGCCAACGTCCTGACTTTC.

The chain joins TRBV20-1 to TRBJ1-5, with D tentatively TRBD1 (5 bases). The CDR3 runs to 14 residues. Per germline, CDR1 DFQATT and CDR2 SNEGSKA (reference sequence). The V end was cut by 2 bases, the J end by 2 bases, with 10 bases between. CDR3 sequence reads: CSARPQGGNQPQHF. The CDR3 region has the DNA TGCAGTGCTAGACCCCAGGGTGGCAATCAGCCCCAGCATTTT.

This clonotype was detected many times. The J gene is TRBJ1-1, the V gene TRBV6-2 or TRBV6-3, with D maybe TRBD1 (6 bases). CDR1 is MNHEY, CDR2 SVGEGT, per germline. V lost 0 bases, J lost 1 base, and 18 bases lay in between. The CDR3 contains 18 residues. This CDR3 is CASSYSRQGRDPNTEAFF. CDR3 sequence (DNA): TGTGCCAGCAGTTACTCGAGGCAGGGGCGAGATCCGAACACTGAAGCTTTCTTT.

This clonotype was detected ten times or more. CDR3 residues: CATRGNRVGETQYF. DNA of the CDR3: TGTGCCACCAGGGGAAACAGGGTCGGAGAGACCCAGTACTTC. The rearrangement joins TRBV24-1 to TRBJ2-5; D is perhaps TRBD1 (6 bases). The CDR3 has 14 residues. CDR1 and CDR2 (germline): KGHDR, SFDVKD. V dropped 7 bases and J dropped 4 bases, with 15 bases sitting between them.

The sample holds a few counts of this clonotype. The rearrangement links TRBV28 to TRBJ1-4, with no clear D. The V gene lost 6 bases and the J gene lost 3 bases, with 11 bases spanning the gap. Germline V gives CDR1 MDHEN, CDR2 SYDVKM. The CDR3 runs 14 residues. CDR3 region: CASSGPGSNEKLFF. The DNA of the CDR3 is TGTGCCAGCAGCGGACCTGGATCTAATGAAAAACTGTTTTTT.

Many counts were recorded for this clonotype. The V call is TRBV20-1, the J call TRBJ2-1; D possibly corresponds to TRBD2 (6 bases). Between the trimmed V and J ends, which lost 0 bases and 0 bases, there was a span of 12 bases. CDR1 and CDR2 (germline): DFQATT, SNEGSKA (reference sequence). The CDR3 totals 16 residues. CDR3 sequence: CSAREDGGASYNEQFF. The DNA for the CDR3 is TGCAGTGCTAGAGAGGACGGCGGGGCCTCCTACAATGAGCAGTTCTTC.

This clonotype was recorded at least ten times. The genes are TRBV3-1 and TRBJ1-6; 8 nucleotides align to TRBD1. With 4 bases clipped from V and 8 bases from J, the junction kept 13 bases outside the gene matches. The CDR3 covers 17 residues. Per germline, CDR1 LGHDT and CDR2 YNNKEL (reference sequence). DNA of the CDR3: TGTGCCAGCAGCCCTTTCGGACAGGGCGAAGAGGATTCACCCCTCCACTTT. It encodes CASSPFGQGEEDSPLHF.

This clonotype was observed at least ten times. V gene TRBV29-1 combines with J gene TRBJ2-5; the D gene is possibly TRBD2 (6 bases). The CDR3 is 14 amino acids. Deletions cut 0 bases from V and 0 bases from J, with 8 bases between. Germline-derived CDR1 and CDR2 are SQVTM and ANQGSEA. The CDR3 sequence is CSVEEAGNQETQYF. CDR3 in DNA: TGCAGCGTTGAAGAGGCGGGAAACCAAGAGACCCAGTACTTC.

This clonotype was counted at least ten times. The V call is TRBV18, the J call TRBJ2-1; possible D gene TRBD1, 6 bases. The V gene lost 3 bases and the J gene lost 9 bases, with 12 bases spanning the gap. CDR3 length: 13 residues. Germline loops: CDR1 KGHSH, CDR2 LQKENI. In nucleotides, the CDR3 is TGTGCCAGCTCACCGGCAGGGGAGTTTGAGCAGTTCTTC. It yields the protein CASSPAGEFEQFF.

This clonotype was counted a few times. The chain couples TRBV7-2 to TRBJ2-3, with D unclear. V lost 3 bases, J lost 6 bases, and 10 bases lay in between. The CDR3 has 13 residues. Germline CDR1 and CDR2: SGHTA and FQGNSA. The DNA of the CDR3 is TGTGCCAGCAGCTTGTTTGTAAGGGATACGCAGTATTTT. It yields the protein CASSLFVRDTQYF.

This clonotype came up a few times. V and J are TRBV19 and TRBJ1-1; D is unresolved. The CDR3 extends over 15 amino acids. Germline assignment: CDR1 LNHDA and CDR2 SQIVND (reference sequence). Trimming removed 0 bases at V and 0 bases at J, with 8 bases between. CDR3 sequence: CASSIDSGLNTEAFF. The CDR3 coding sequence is TGTGCCAGTAGTATAGATTCGGGGTTGAACACTGAAGCTTTCTTT. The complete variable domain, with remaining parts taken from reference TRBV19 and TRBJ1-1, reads DGGITQSPKYLFRKEGQNVTLSCEQNLNHDAMYWYRQDPGQGLRLIYYSQIVNDFQKGDIAEGYSVSREKKESFPLTVTSAQKNPTAFYLCASSIDSGLNTEAFFGQGTRLTVV.

The CDR3 reads CAWEGGTGYTF. DNA for the CDR3: TGTGCCTGGGAGGGAGGGACCGGCTACACCTTC. V is TRBV30 and J is TRBJ1-2, with TRBD1 as a possible D gene (5 bases). Trimming stripped 5 bases from V and 8 bases from J, with 12 bases between. The CDR3 totals 11 residues. Germline V gene sequence: CDR1 GTSNPN, CDR2 SVGIG (reference sequence).

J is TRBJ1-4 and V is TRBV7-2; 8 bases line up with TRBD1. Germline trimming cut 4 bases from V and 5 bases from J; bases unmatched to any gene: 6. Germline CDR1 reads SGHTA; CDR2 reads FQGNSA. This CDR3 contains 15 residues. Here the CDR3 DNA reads TGTGCCAGCAGCTCCCAGGGGGCGGGGAATGAAAAACTGTTTTTT. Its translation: CASSSQGAGNEKLFF.